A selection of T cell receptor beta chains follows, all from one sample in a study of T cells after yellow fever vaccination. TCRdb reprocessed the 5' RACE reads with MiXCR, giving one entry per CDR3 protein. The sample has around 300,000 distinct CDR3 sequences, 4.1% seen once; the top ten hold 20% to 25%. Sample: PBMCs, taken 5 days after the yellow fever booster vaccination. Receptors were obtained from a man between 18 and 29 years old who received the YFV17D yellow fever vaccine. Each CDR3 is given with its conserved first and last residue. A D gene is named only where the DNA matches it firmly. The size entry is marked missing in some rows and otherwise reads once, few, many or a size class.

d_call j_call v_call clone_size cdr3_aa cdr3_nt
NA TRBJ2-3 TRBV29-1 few CSVEGGYTDTQYF TGCAGCGTTGAAGGGGGCTACACAGATACGCAGTATTTT
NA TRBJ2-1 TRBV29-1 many CSVTPLAVGNEQFF TGCAGCGTTACTCCCCTGGCCGTGGGCAATGAGCAGTTCTTC
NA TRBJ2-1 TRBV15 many CATSGEYNEQFF TGTGCCACCAGCGGGGAGTACAATGAGCAGTTCTTC
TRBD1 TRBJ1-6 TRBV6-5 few CASSLMTGNNSPLHF TGTGCCAGCAGTTTAATGACAGGGAATAATTCACCCCTCCACTTT
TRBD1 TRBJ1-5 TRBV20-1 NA CSASGQGRNQPQHF TGCAGTGCTAGCGGACAGGGGAGGAATCAGCCCCAGCATTTT
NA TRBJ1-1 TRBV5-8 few CASREVLRQVNTEAFF TGTGCCAGCAGAGAAGTCCTGAGACAGGTCAACACTGAAGCTTTCTTT
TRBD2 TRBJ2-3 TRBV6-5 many CASSYSMNSGPSTDTQYF TGTGCCAGCAGTTACTCGATGAATAGCGGGCCCAGCACAGATACGCAGTATTTT
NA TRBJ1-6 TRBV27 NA CASSLGGLNSPLHF TGTGCCAGCAGTCTGGGGGGGCTTAATTCACCCCTCCACTTT
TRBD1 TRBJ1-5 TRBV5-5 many CASSQTGQGVNQPQHF TGTGCCAGCAGCCAAACCGGACAGGGGGTAAATCAGCCCCAGCATTTT
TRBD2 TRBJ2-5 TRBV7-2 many CASSLVAGGLGETQYF TGTGCCAGCAGCTTAGTGGCGGGGGGGCTAGGGGAGACCCAGTACTTC
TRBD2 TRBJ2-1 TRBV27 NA CASSLFLAGDEQFF TGTGCCAGCAGTTTATTCCTAGCGGGGGATGAGCAGTTCTTC
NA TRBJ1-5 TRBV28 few CASSLRFGRGNQPQHF TGTGCCAGCAGTTTGCGGTTCGGCAGGGGCAATCAGCCCCAGCATTTT
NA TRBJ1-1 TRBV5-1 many CASSLGFNTEAFF TGCGCCAGCAGTCTCGGGTTTAACACTGAAGCTTTCTTT
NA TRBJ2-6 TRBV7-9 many CAGGQTSGANVLTF TGTGCCGGCGGGCAGACCTCTGGGGCCAACGTCCTGACTTTC
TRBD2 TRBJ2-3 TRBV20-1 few CSARDRLAGADTQYF TGCAGTGCTAGAGATCGGCTAGCGGGGGCAGATACGCAGTATTTT
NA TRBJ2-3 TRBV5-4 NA CASTMDSTDTQYF TGTGCCAGCACCATGGACAGCACAGATACGCAGTATTTT
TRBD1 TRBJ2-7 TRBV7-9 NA CASSSPLQGSYEQYF TGTGCCAGCAGCTCCCCTTTACAGGGGAGCTACGAGCAGTACTTC
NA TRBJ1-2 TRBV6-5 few CASSYFSGGGEGYTF TGTGCCAGCAGTTACTTTTCTGGGGGCGGTGAAGGCTACACCTTC
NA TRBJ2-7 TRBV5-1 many CASSDAMASEQYF TGCGCCAGCAGCGACGCTATGGCTAGCGAGCAGTACTTC
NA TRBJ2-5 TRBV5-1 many CASSLARGTAQETQYF TGCGCCAGCAGCTTGGCGCGCGGGACAGCCCAAGAGACCCAGTACTTC
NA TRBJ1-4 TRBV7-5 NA CISVPEEGPGTRVQRGKGEKLFF NA
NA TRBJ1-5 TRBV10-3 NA CAISEWADDQPQHF TGTGCCATCAGTGAGTGGGCAGATGATCAGCCCCAGCATTTT
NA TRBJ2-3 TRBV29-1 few CSVEGEGTDTQYF TGCAGCGTTGAAGGTGAGGGGACAGATACGCAGTATTTT
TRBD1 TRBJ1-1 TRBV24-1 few CATSDQDRAFGAFF TGTGCCACCAGTGATCAGGACAGGGCTTTTGGAGCTTTCTTT
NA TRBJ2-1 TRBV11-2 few CASSPEGGFSYNEQFF TGTGCCAGCAGCCCCGAGGGGGGGTTCTCCTACAATGAGCAGTTCTTC
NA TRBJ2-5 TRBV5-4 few CASSLAGRAETQYF TGTGCCAGCAGCTTAGCGGGCAGGGCTGAGACCCAGTACTTC
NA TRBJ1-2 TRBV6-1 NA CASSEVGLYGYTF TGTGCCAGCAGTGAAGTGGGGCTCTATGGCTACACCTTC
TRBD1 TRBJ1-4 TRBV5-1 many CASSPEGQGNEKLFF TGCGCCAGCAGCCCTGAGGGACAGGGTAATGAAAAACTGTTTTTT
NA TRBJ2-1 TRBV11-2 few CASSSGAISYNEQFF TGTGCCAGCAGCTCCGGAGCCATATCCTACAATGAGCAGTTCTTC
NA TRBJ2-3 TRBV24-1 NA CATSDRRDGRDTQYF TGTGCCACCAGTGATCGGAGGGACGGGCGGGATACGCAGTATTTT
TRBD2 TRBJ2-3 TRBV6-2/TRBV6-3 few CASSVQAGGQDTQYF TGTGCCAGCAGTGTACAAGCGGGGGGGCAAGATACGCAGTATTTT
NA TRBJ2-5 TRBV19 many CANWGKQGRKTQYF TGTGCCAACTGGGGAAAACAGGGTAGGAAGACCCAGTACTTC
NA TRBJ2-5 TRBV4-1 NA CASSPRPLGAETQYF TGCGCCAGCAGCCCAAGGCCCCTCGGGGCTGAGACCCAGTACTTC
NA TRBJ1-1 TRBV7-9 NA CASSNRVWENTEAFF TGTGCCAGCAGTAACAGGGTTTGGGAGAACACTGAAGCTTTCTTT
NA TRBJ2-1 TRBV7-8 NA CASSFLLGDEQFF TGTGCCAGCAGCTTTCTTTTGGGAGATGAGCAGTTCTTC
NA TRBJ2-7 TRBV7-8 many CASSANPGLEQYF TGTGCCAGCAGCGCCAACCCAGGGCTCGAGCAGTACTTC
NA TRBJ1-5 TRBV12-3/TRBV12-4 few CASSRDRRIQPQHF TGTGCCAGCAGTCGCGACAGGAGGATTCAGCCCCAGCATTTT
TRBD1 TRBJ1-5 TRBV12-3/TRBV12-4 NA CASSSGQGGRPQHF TGTGCCAGCAGTTCCGGACAGGGGGGGCGACCCCAGCATTTT
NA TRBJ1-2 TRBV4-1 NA CASSQDFSPASLEGYTF TGCGCCAGCAGCCAAGATTTTTCCCCGGCCAGTCTAGAGGGCTACACCTTC
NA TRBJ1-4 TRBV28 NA CASSLWGHRNEKLFF TGTGCCAGCAGTTTATGGGGACACCGTAATGAAAAACTGTTTTTT
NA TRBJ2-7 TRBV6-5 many CASSVAGRDYEQYF TGTGCCAGCAGTGTCGCGGGACGAGACTACGAGCAGTACTTC
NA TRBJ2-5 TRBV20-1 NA CSAREGGQETQYF TGCAGTGCAAGGGAAGGGGGCCAAGAGACCCAGTACTTC
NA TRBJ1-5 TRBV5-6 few CASSSGTNQPQHF TGTGCCAGCAGCTCAGGGACGAATCAGCCCCAGCATTTT
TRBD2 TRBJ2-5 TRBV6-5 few CASGSGGRETQYF TGTGCCAGCGGTTCCGGGGGGAGGGAGACCCAGTACTTC
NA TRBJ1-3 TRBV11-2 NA CASSLGVGDFSGNTIYF TGTGCCAGCAGCTTAGGTGTGGGCGATTTCTCTGGAAACACCATATATTTT
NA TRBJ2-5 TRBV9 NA CASSVGRWGGNYQETQYF TGTGCCAGCAGCGTGGGCAGGTGGGGAGGCAATTACCAAGAGACCCAGTACTTC
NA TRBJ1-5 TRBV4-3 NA CASSLKRYQPQHF TGCGCCAGCAGCCTGAAACGCTATCAGCCCCAGCATTTT
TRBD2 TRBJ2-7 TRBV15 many CATSRVLAGEQYF TGTGCCACCAGCAGAGTACTAGCGGGCGAGCAGTACTTC
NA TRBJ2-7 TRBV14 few CASSQDWRRGNSPTYEQYF TGTGCCAGCAGCCAAGATTGGCGTCGAGGGAATTCACCTACCTACGAGCAGTACTTC
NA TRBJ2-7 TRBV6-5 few CASSYGAGYEQYF TGTGCCAGCAGTTACGGCGCCGGCTACGAGCAGTACTTC